A single T cell receptor beta chain is shown here with its context. Its antigen is unknown. TCRdb called the RT-PCR reads again in MiXCR, with one record for every CDR3 protein. The data contain approximately 520,000 distinct CDR3 sequences, approximately 16% of them seen just once; the ten biggest clones take up approximately 3%. The sample is drawn from a study of response to subunit inactivated influenza vaccine. Study-wide results and caveats: The study's authors posited that every seasonal influenza vaccination enlists few new T cells.

This TCR was sampled from a man aged 50 to 75 who received an inactivated influenza vaccine. The sequencing here drew on CD4+ T cells sorted from PBMCs, taken 23 to 25 months after vaccination.

CDR3 residues: CASRTGTAPKGSPLHF. CDR3 coding DNA: TGTGCCAGCCGAACCGGCACAGCGCCGAAAGGTTCACCCCTCCACTTT. V is TRBV19 and J is TRBJ1-6; unclear D gene. Trimming stripped 9 bases from V and 9 bases from J, with 24 bases between. The CDR3 covers 16 residues. CDR1 LNHDA and CDR2 SQIVND come from the germline V gene (reference sequence).